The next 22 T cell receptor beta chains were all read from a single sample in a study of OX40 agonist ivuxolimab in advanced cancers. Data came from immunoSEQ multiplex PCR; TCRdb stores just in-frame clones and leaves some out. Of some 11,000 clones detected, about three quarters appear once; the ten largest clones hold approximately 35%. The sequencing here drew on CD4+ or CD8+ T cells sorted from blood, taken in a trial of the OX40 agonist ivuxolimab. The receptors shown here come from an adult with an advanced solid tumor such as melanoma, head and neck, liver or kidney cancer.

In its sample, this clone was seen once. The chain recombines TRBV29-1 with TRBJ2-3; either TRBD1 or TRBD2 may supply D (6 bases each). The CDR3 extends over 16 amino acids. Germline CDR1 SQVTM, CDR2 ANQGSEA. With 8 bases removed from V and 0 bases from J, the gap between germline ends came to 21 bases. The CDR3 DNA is TGCAGCCTCCGGGGGCTACCTTACCCTAGCACAGATACGCAGTATTTT. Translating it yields CSLRGLPYPSTDTQYF.

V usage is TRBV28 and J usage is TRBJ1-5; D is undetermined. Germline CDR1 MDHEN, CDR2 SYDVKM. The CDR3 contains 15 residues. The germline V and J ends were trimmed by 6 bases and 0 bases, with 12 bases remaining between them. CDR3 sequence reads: CASSLDGNSNQPQHF. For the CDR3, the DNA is TGTGCCAGCAGCCTTGACGGTAATAGCAATCAGCCCCAGCATTTT.

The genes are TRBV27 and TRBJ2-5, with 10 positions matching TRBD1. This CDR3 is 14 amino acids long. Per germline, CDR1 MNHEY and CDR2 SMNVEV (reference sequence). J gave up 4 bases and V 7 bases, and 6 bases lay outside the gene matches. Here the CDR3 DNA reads TGTGCCAGCACCGGGGACAGGGGAGGAGAGACCCAGTACTTC. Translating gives CASTGDRGGETQYF.

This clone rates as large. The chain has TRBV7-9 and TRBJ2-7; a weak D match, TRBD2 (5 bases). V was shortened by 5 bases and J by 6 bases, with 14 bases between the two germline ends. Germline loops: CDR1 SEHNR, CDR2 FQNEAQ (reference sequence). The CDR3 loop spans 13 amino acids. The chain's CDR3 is CASSLEGRSEQYF. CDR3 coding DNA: TGTGCCAGCAGCCTGGAAGGGAGATCCGAGCAGTACTTC.

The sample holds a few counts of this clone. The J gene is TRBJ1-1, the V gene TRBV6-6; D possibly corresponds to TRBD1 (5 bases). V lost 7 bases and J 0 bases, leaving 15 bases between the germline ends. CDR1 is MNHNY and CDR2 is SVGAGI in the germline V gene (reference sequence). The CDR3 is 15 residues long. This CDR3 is CASTLRRTMNTEAFF. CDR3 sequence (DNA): TGTGCCAGCACTCTACGGCGGACAATGAACACTGAAGCTTTCTTT.

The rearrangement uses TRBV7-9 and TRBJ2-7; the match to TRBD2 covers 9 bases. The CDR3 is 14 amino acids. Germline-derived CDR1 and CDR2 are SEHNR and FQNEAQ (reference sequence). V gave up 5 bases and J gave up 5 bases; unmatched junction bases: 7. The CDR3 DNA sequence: TGTGCCAGCAGCGCGACTAGCGGAGCGGACGAGCAGTACTTC. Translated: CASSATSGADEQYF.

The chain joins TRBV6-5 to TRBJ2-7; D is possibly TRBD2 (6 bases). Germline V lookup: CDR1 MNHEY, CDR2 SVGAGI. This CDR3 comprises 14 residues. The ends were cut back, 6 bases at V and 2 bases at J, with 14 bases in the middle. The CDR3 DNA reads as TGTGCCAGCAGCCCGGGACTGAGGACCTACGAGCAGTACTTC. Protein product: CASSPGLRTYEQYF.

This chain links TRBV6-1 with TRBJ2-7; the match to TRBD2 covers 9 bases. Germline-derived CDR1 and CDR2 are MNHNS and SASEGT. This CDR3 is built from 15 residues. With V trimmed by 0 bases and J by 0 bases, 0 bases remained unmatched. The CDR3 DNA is TGTGCCAGCAGTGAAGCTAGCGGGAGCTCCTACGAGCAGTACTTC. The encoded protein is CASSEASGSSYEQYF.

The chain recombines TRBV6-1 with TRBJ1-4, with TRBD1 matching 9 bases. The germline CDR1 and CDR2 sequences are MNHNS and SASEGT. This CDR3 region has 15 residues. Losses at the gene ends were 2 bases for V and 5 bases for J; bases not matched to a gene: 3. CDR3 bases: TGTGCCAGCAGTGAAACGACAGGGGGGAATGAAAAACTGTTTTTT. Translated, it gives CASSETTGGNEKLFF.

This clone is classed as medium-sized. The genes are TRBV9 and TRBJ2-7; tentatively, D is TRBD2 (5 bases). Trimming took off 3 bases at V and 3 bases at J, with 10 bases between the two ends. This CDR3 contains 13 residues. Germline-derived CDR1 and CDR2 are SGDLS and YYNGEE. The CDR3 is CASSDGGFYEQYF. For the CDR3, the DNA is TGTGCCAGCAGCGACGGAGGTTTCTACGAGCAGTACTTC. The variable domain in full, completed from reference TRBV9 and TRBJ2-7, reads DSGVTQTPKHLITATGQRVTLRCSPRSGDLSVYWYQQSLDQGLQFLIQYYNGEERAKGNILERFSAQQFPDLHSELNLSSLELGDSALYFCASSDGGFYEQYFGPGTRLTVT.

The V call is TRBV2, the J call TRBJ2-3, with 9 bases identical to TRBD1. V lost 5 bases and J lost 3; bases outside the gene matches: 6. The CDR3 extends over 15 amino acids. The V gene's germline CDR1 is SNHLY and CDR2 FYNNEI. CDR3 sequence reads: CASSPGTGSTDTQYF. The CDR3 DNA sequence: TGTGCCAGCAGTCCCGGGACAGGGTCGACAGATACGCAGTATTTT.

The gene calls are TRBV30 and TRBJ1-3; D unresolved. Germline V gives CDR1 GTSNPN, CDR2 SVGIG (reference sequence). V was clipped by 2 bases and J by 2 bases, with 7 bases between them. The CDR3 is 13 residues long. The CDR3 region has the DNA TGTGCCTGGAGTTGGGTGACTGGAAACACCATATATTTT. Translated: CAWSWVTGNTIYF. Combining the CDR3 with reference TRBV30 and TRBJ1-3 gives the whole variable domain SQTIHQWPATLVQPVGSPLSLECTVEGTSNPNLYWYRQAAGRGLQLLFYSVGIGQISSEVPQNLSASRPQDRQFILSSKKLLLSDSGFYLCAWSWVTGNTIYFGEGSWLTVV.

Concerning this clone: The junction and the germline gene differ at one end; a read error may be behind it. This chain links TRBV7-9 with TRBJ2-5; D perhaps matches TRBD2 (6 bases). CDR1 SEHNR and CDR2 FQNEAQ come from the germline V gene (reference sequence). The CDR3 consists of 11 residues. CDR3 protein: CASSLAETQYF. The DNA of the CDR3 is TGTGCCAGCAGCCTAGCGGAGACCCAGTACTTC.

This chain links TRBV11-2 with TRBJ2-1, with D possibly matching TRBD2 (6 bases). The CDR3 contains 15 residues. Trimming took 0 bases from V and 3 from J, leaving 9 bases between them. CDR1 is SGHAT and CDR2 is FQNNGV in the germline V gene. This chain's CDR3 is CASSLEASVYNEQFF. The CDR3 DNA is TGTGCCAGCAGCTTAGAGGCTAGCGTCTACAATGAGCAGTTCTTC.

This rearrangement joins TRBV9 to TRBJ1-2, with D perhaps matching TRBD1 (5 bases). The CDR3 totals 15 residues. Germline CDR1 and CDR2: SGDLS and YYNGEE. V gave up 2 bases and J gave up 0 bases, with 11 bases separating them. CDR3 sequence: CASSVRDGPNYGYTF. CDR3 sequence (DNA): TGTGCCAGCAGCGTGCGGGACGGACCTAACTATGGCTACACCTTC. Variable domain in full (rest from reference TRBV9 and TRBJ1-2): DSGVTQTPKHLITATGQRVTLRCSPRSGDLSVYWYQQSLDQGLQFLIQYYNGEERAKGNILERFSAQQFPDLHSELNLSSLELGDSALYFCASSVRDGPNYGYTFGSGTRLTVV.

CDR3 sequence (DNA): TGTGCCAGCAGTGGAATCGGACAGGGGAGAGCTTTCTTT. It translates to CASSGIGQGRAFF. The chain recombines TRBV25-1 with TRBJ1-1; TRBD1 matches at 9 bases. The CDR3 totals 13 residues. The germline V gene has CDR1 MGHDK and CDR2 SYGVNS. V shed 4 bases and J 10 bases; nucleotides not matched to a gene: 7.

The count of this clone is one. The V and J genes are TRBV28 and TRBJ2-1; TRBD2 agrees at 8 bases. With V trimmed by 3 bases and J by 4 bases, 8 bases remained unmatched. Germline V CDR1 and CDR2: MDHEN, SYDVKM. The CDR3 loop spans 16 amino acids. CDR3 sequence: CASSLLNGRAYNEQFF. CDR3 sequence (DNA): TGTGCCAGCAGTTTGTTGAACGGGAGGGCTTACAATGAGCAGTTCTTC.

The CDR3 DNA is TGTGCCAGCAGTTACTCGACAGATAGGGCAGATACGCAGTATTTT. Its translation: CASSYSTDRADTQYF. This chain joins TRBV6-5 and TRBJ2-3, with D possibly being TRBD1 (5 bases). V lost 0 bases, J lost 4 bases, and 11 bases lay in between. The CDR3 spans 15 residues. Germline V lookup: CDR1 MNHEY, CDR2 SVGAGI.

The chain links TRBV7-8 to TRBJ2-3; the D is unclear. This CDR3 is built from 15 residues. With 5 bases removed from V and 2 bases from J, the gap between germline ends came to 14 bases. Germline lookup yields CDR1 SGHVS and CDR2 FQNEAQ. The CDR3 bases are TGTGCCAGCAGCGCCTCCGAGCGCATCACAGATACGCAGTATTTT. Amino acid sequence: CASSASERITDTQYF.

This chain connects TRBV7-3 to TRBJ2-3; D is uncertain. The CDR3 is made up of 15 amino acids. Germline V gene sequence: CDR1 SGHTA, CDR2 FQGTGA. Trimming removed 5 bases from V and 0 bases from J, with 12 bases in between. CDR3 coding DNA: TGTGCCAGCAGCCCCGGAACGGGTAGCACAGATACGCAGTATTTT. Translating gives CASSPGTGSTDTQYF.

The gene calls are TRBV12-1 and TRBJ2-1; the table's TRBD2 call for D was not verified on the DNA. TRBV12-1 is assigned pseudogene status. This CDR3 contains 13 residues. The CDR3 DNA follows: TGTGCCAGCAGCTGGGGACTTTACAATGAGCAGTTCTTC. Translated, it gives CASSWGLYNEQFF.

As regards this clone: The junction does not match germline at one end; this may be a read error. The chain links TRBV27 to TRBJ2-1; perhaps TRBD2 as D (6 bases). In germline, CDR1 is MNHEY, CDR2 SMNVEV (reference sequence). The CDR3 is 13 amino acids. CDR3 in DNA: TGTGCCAGCAGTTTGATTAGCGGAGACAATGTCGTCTTC. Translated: CASSLISGDNVVF.